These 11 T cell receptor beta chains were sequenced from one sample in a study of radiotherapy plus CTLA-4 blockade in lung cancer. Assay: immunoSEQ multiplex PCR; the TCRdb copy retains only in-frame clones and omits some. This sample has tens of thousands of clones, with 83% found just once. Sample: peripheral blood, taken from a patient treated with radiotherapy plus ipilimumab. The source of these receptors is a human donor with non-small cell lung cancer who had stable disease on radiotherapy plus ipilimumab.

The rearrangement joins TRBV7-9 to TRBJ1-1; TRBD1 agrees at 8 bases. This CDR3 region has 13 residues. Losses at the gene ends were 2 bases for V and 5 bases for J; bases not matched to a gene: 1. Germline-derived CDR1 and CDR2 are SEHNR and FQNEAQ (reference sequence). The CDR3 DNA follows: TGTGCCAGCAGCTTAAACAGGGGGACTGAAGCTTTCTTT. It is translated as CASSLNRGTEAFF.

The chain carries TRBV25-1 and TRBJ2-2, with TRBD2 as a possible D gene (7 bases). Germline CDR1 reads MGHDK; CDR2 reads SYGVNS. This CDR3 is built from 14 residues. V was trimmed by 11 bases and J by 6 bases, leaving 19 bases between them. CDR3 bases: TGTGCCCGCGGGGTGGGGGGGCCTGCCGGGGAGCTGTTTTTT. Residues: CARGVGGPAGELFF.

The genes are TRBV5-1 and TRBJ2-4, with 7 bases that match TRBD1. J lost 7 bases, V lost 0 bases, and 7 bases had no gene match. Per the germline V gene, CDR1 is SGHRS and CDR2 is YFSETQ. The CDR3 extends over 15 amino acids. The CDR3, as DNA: TGCGCCAGCAGCTTGGCCGAGACAGGGTTGAACATTCAGTACTTC. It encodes CASSLAETGLNIQYF.

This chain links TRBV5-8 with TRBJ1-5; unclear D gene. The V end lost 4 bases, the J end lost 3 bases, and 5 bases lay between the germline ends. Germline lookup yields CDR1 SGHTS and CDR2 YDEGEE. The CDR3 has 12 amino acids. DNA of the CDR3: TGTGCCAGCAGCGATGCCAATCAGCCCCAGCATTTT. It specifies CASSDANQPQHF.

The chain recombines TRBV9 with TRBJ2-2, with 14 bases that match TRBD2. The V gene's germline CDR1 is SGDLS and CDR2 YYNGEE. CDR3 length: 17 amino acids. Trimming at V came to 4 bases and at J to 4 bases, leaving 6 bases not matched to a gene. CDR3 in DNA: TGTGCCAGCAGCCTGGGACTAGCGGGAGCGATCACCGGGGAGCTGTTTTTT. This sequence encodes CASSLGLAGAITGELFF.

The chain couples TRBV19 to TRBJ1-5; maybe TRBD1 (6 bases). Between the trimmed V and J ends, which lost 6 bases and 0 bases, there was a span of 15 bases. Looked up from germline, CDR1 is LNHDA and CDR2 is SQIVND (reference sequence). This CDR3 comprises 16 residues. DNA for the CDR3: TGTGCCAGTAGGTTACAGGGCAGTAATAGCAATCAGCCCCAGCATTTT. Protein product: CASRLQGSNSNQPQHF.

CDR3 sequence: CASSPSTDTQYF. CDR3 sequence (DNA): TGCGCCAGCAGCCCGAGCACAGATACGCAGTATTTT. This chain uses TRBV5-1 with TRBJ2-3; D gene uncertain. The CDR3 is 12 residues long. The V gene lost 4 bases and the J gene lost 0 bases, with 3 bases spanning the gap. Germline V gene data show CDR1 as SGHRS and CDR2 as YFSETQ.

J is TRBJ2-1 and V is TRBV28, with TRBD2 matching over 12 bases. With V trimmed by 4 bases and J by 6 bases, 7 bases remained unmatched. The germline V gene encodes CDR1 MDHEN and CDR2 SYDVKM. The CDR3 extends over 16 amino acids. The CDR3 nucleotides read TGTGCCAGCAGTTCGACGGGACTAGCGGGCATCAATGAGCAGTTCTTC. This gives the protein CASSSTGLAGINEQFF.

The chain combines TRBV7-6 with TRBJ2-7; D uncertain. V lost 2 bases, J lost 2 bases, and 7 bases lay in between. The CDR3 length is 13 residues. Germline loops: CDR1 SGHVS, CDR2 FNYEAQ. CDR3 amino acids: CASSLMETYEQYF. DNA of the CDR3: TGTGCCAGCAGCTTAATGGAGACCTACGAGCAGTACTTC.

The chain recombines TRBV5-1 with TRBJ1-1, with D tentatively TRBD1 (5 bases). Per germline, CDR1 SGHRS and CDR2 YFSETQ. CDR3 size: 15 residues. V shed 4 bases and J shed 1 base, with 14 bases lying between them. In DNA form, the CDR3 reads TGCGCCAGCAGCCCAGGGACCTGGGGGAACACTGAAGCTTTCTTT. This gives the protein CASSPGTWGNTEAFF.

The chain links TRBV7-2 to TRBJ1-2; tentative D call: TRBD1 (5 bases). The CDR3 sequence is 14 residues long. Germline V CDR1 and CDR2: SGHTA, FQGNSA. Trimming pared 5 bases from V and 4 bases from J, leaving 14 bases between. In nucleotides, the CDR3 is TGTGCCAGCAGCCCCCGAGACAGAGCCTATGGCTACACCTTC. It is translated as CASSPRDRAYGYTF.